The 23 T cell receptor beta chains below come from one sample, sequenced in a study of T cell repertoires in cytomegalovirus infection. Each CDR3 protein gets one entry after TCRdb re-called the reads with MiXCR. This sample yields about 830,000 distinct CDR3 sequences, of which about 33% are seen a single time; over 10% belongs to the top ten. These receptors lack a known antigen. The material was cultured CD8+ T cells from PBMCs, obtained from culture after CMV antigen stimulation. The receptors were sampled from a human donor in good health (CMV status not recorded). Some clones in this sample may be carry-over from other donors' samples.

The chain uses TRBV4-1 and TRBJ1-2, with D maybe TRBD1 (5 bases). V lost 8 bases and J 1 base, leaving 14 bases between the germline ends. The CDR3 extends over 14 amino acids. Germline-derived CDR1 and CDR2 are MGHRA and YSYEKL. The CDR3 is CASHGREDNYGYTF. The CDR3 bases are TGCGCCAGCCACGGCAGGGAAGATAACTATGGCTACACCTTC.

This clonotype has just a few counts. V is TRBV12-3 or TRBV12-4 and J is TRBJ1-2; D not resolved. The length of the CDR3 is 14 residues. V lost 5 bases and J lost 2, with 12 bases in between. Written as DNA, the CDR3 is TGTGCCAGCAGTCCCGGACCGAAGAACTATGGCTACACCTTC. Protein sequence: CASSPGPKNYGYTF.

Here the CDR3 DNA reads TGTGCCAGCATTATGCGGGGCAGGGAGGGGACCGGGGAGCTGTTTTTT. Its protein is CASIMRGREGTGELFF. The chain couples TRBV28 to TRBJ2-2; 7 nucleotides align to TRBD2. The CDR3 covers 16 residues. The V gene's germline CDR1 is MDHEN and CDR2 SYDVKM. After removal of 7 bases from V and 5 bases from J, the junction contained 13 bases not matched to a gene.

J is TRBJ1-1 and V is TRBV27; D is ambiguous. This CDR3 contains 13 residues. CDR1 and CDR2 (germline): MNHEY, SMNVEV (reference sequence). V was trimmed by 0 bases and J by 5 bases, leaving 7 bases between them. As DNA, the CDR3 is TGTGCCAGCAGTTTATCGAGGAGTACTGAAGCTTTCTTT. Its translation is CASSLSRSTEAFF.

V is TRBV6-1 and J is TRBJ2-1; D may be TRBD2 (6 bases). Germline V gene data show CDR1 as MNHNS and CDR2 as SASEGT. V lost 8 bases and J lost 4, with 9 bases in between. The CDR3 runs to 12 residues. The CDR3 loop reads CASPRGYNEQFF. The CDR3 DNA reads TGTGCCAGCCCTCGGGGGTACAATGAGCAGTTCTTC.

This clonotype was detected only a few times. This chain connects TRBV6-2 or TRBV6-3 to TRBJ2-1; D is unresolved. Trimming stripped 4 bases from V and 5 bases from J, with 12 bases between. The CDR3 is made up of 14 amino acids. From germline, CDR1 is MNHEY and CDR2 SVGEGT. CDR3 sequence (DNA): TGTGCCAGCAGTTGGGCAGCTCTGGACAATGAGCAGTTCTTC. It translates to CASSWAALDNEQFF.

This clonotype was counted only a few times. CDR3 nucleotide sequence: TGTGCCATCAGTGAGCGGGTCGGTAGCTCCTACGAGCAGTACGTC. Its protein is CAISERVGSSYEQYV. V usage is TRBV10-3 and J usage is TRBJ2-7; D is undetermined. CDR1 and CDR2 from the germline V gene are ENHRY and SYGVKD. The V gene lost 2 bases and the J gene lost 0 bases, with 11 bases spanning the gap. This CDR3 is built from 15 residues.

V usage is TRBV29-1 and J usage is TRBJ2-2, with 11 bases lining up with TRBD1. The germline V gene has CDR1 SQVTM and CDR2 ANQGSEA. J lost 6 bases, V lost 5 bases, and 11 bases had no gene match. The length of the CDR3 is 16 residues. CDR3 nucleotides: TGCAGCGTTTTTAGTTACGGGACAGGGGGTCCCGGGGAGCTGTTTTTT. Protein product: CSVFSYGTGGPGELFF.

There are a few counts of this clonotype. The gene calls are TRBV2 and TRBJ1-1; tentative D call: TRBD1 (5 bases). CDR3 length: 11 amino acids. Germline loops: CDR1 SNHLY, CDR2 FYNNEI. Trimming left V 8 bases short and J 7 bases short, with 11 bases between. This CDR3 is CASRREIEAFF. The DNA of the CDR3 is TGTGCCAGCCGCAGGGAGATTGAAGCTTTCTTT.

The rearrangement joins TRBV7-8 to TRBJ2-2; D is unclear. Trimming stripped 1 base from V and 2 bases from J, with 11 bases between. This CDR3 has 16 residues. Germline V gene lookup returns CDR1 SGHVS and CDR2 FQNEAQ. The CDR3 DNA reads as TGTGCCAGCAGCTTAGTGGGCCAGTTAAACACCGGGGAGCTGTTTTTT. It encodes CASSLVGQLNTGELFF. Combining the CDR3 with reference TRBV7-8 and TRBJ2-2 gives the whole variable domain GAGVSQSPRYKVAKRGQDVALRCDPISGHVSLFWYQQALGQGPEFLTYFQNEAQLDKSGLPSDRFFAERPEGSVSTLKIQRTQQEDSAVYLCASSLVGQLNTGELFFGEGSRLTVL.

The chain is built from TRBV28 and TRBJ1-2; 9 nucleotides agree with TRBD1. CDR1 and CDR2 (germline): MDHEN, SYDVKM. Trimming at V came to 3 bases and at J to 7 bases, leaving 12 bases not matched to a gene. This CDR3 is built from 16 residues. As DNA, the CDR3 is TGTGCCAGCAGTTTGGCCGGGACAGGGACTCTCCGTGGCTACACCTTC. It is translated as CASSLAGTGTLRGYTF.

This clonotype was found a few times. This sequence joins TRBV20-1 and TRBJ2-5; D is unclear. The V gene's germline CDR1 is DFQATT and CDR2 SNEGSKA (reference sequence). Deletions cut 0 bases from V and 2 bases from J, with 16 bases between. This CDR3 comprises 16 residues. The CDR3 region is CSARDHLGRSQETQYF. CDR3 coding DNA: TGCAGTGCTAGAGACCACCTCGGACGGTCTCAAGAGACCCAGTACTTC.

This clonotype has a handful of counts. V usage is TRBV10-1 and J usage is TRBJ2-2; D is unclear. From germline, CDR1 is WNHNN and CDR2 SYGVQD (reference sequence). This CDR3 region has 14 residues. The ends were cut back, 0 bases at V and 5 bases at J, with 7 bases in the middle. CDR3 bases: TGCGCCAGCAGTGAGTCCCGCTGGACCGGGGAGCTGTTTTTT. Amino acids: CASSESRWTGELFF.

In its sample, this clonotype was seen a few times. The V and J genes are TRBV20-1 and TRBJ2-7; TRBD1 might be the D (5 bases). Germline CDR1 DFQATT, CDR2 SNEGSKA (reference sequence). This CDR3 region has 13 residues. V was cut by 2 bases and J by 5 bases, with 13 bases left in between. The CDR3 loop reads CSARPQGSHEQYV. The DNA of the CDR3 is TGCAGTGCTAGACCTCAGGGCAGCCACGAGCAGTACGTC.

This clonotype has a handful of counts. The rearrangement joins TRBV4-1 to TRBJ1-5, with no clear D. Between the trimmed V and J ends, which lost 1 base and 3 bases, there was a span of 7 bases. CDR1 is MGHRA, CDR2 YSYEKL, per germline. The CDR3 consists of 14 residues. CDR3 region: CASSQGEINQPQHF. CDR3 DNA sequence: TGCGCCAGCAGCCAAGGGGAAATCAATCAGCCCCAGCATTTT.

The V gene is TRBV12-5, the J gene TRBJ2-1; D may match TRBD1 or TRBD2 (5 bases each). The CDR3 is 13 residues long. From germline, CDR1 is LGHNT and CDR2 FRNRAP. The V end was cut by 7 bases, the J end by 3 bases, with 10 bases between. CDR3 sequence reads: CASVRGGYNEQFF. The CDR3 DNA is TGTGCTAGTGTCCGTGGGGGCTACAATGAGCAGTTCTTC.

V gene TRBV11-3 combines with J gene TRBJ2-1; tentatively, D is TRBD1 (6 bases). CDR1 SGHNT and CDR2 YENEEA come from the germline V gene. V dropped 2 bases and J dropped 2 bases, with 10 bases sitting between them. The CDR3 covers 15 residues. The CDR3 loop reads CASSLRDTPYNEQFF. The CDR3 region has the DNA TGTGCCAGCAGCTTACGGGACACCCCCTACAATGAGCAGTTCTTC.

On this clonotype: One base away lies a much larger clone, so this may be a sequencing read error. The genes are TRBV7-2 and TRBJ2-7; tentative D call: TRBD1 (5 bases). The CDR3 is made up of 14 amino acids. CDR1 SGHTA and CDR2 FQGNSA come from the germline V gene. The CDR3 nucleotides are TGTGCCAGCAGTGAAGGGGCAAACTCCTACGAGCGGTACTTC. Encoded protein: CASSEGANSYERYF. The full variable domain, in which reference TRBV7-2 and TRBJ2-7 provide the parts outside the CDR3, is GAGVSQSPSNKVTEKGKDVELRCDPISGHTALYWYRQSLGQGLEFLIYFQGNSAPDKSGLPSDRFSAERTGGSVSTLTIQRTQQEDSAVYLCASSEGANSYERYFGPGTRLTVT.

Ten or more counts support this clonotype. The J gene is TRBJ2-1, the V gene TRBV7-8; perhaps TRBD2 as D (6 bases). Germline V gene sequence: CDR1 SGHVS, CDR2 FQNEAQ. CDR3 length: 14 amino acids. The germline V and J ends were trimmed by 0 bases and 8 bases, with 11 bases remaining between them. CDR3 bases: TGTGCCAGCAGCTTAGCGGGGGGATTATATGAGCAGTTCTTC. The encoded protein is CASSLAGGLYEQFF. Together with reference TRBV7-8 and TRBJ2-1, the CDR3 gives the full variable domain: GAGVSQSPRYKVAKRGQDVALRCDPISGHVSLFWYQQALGQGPEFLTYFQNEAQLDKSGLPSDRFFAERPEGSVSTLKIQRTQQEDSAVYLCASSLAGGLYEQFFGPGTRLTVL.

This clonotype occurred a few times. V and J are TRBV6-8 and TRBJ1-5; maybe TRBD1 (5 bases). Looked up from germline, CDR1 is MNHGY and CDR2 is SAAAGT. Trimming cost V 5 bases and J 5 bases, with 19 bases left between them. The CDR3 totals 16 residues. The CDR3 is CASSHGRQGPYQPQHF. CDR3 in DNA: TGTGCCAGCAGTCACGGGAGGCAGGGACCCTATCAGCCCCAGCATTTT.

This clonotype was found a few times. The CDR3 nucleotides are TGTGCCAGCAGTGAAGCTCCGAGCGCCGGGGAGCTGTTTTTT. Translated, it gives CASSEAPSAGELFF. This chain uses TRBV6-1 with TRBJ2-2; D unresolved. Trimming shortened V by 0 bases and J by 6 bases, and 8 bases separated the two germline ends. The CDR3 extends over 14 amino acids. Germline values: CDR1 MNHNS, CDR2 SASEGT.

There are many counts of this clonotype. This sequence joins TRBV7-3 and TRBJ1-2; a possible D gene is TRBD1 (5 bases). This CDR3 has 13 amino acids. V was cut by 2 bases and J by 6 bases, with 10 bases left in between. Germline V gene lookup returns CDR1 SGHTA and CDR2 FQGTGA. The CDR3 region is CASSLEIGDGYTF. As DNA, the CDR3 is TGTGCCAGCAGCTTAGAGATAGGGGATGGCTACACCTTC.

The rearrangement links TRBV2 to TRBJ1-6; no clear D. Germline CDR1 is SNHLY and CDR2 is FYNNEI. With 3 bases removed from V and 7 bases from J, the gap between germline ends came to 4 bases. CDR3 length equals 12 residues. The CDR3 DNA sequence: TGTGCCAGCAGTGATACAAATTCACCCCTCCACTTT. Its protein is CASSDTNSPLHF.